This T cell receptor (beta chain) stems from a study of blood T cells in healthy people across ages. Alongside a J-beta primer mix, a sample-barcoded 5' primer served in a second PCR lasting roughly 6 to 11 cycles. Every cDNA molecule bore a tag from a template-switch adaptor containing 12 random nucleotides. TCRdb re-derived calls from the 5' RACE reads in MiXCR, one entry per CDR3 protein. The data contain some 900,000 distinct CDR3 sequences, 48% of them seen just once; the ten biggest clones take up 10% to 15%. About this clonotype itself: Its antigen is undetermined.

The germline gives CDR1 MNHEY, CDR2 SVGAGI. After removal of 6 bases from V and 5 bases from J, the junction contained 6 bases not matched to a gene. This CDR3 comprises 13 residues. Study-wide findings and caveats: Reliance upon unsorted PBMCs precluded definitive naive versus antigen-experienced comparison.

Each donor gave approximately 9.1 milliliters of peripheral blood. Sequencing used blood. This chain joins TRBV6-5 and TRBJ2-5, with 7 bases that match TRBD1. The sequence came from a man aged 30-40 years in good health. In nucleotides, the CDR3 is TGTGCCAGCAGCCTACAGGGGTTCGAGACCCAGTACTTC. Its translation is CASSLQGFETQYF.